This entry is about one TCR beta chain. The sample holds a few counts of this clonotype. The target of this receptor is not known. Base quality data are lacking; no much larger clone is found one base away. Trimmed from V: 7 bases; trimmed from J: 7 bases; junction bases lacking a gene match: 5. The germline V gene specifies MDHEN as CDR1 and SYDVKM as CDR2. From the cysteine through the phenylalanine, the CDR3 covers 13 amino acids. Only the CDR3 portion is preserved as DNA: 39 bases, with reading frame beginning at the first base. Libraries were built with multiplex PCR. Sequencing relied on an Illumina HiSeq 4000. iRepertoire HTBI primers and Arm-PCR amplification of CDR3 regions were used to construct TCR beta libraries. Before sequencing, the PCR products went through gel purification. In the paper's pipeline: Gene usage analysis of CDR3 amino acid clonotypes relied on the 60 or so TRBV and about 13 TRBJ segments identified across samples. COPE and FqMerger were used to merge filtered high-quality paired reads into contigs. Contigs were aligned with BLAST to IMGT TRBV, TRBD and TRBJ reference genes, and CDR3 was defined per IMGT. Any clonotype with a frequency above 0.1% was classified as a highly expanded clone. Repertoire diversity was measured by Shannon entropy, and V-J evenness by the Gini coefficient. A clonotype was considered public if more than one individual shared it. TCRdb redid the processing of the public reads, applying fastp at Q25 and MiXCR, and retained in-frame beta chains. Entries that share a CDR3 protein sequence are merged under the most common genes and DNA. TCRdb assigned the V and J calls; the authors' analysis was not used. The sample contains about 620,000 distinct CDR3 sequences, 15% to 20% of them found a single time. The ten largest clones represent approximately 20% of the sample.

This sample was included in a study of regulatory T cells in long-lasting Graves disease (TCRdb year 2021). Regarding the complete study: Antithyroid drugs had been taken for less than 3 months by newly diagnosed Graves' disease patients. A total of around 35 samples underwent TCR sequencing, from some 13 patients with persistent Graves' disease and some 20 patients with newly diagnosed Graves' disease. This study used TCR sequencing and RNA sequencing of peripheral blood to compare persistent Graves' disease patients against newly diagnosed Graves' disease patients. The study took place in China and was registered as a clinical trial. What the authors observed across the whole study: A larger number of public clonotypes was shared among persistent patients (over 2,500) than among newly diagnosed patients (roughly 1,000). Compared with newly diagnosed patients, patients with persistent Graves' disease had lower TCR Shannon entropy and fewer highly expanded clones, which suggests clonal expansion. Persistent disease showed preferential use of TRBV28, TRBJ1-2 and TRBJ2-5, whereas newly diagnosed disease favored TRBV20-1 and TRBJ2-1. The authors noted that the small sample size was a limitation that may lower accuracy. Peripheral blood alone was examined, since thyroid tissue, which constituted the primary lesion, could not be accessed. Sequencing and analysis were restricted to the TCR beta chain.

What the time point label conveys for this sample: newly diagnosed GD, antithyroid drugs for less than 3 months. RNA was extracted from PBMCs in TRIzol for both TCR sequencing and RNA sequencing. The diagnosis of Graves' disease followed American Thyroid Association guidelines. The patients came from an endocrinology department in Xi'an, China. From each patient, about 8.9 milliliters of peripheral blood was collected into an EDTA anticoagulant tube. Ficoll Paque Plus density gradient separation was used to isolate PBMCs, and no further T cell sorting was done. An Agilent 2100 Bioanalyzer and agarose gel were used to check RNA quality, while a NanoDrop 2000 measured RNA concentration. The same specimen was also included in a second study, on T cells in Graves' hyperthyroidism and ophthalmopathy. That second report states: Graves' hyperthyroidism was defined as stable when no progression to ophthalmopathy occurred over 18 months of follow-up. Hyperthyroidism patients were aged 18 to 65 years and newly diagnosed, with disease duration of less than 2 months. Any patient with an uncontrolled infection, another autoimmune disease, pregnancy or lactation was excluded. Diagnoses were established on the basis of clinical symptoms, serum thyroxine and TRAb, thyroid ultrasound, and orbital computed tomography. The first round of RT-PCR for the TCR CDR3 was performed with the HTBI primer set and the Qiagen OneStep RT-PCR kit. Blood samples also contained most of the expanded thyroid clonotypes (frequency above 0.001), which suggests that blood repertoires may reflect thyroid immune responses. A 13 V-J signature model separated ophthalmopathy from stable hyperthyroidism, with around 91% sensitivity and 81.08% specificity in cross-validation and 80%/75% in testing. In validation, the model predicted progression to ophthalmopathy with 60% to 71% sensitivity and around 72% specificity, a median of 6.5 months before onset. TCR V-J signatures able to tell the groups apart were searched for in a discovery cohort of more than 90 patients, of whom more than 40 had Graves' ophthalmopathy and about 60 had stable Graves' hyperthyroidism. Whether ophthalmopathy could be predicted prospectively was tested in an independent validation cohort made up of under 20 hyperthyroidism patients plus 17 patients who later progressed to ophthalmopathy. The 95 to 100 discovery patients were randomly divided into training and test sets at a 7:3 ratio. In over five Graves' hyperthyroidism patients, the study also compared T-cell repertoires from thyroid tissue with T-cell repertoires from blood. After sampling, hyperthyroidism patients received methimazole starting at 30 mg daily, and ophthalmopathy patients received high-dose intravenous methylprednisolone. A second multiplex PCR round built the libraries, followed by size selection and purification. The libraries were sequenced on an Illumina HiSeq2000 using paired-end 100 bp reads. Raw data were processed with SOAPnuke, discarding reads with adapters, uncalled bases, mean Phred below 15, or no exact constant-primer or identifier match. High-quality paired reads were merged using COPE v1.2.5, and each unique nucleotide sequence was defined as a clonotype. MiTCR v1.1 was used to align the clonotypes against IMGT TRBV, TRBD and TRBJ reference segments. Analysis was restricted to V-J combinations with a frequency above 0.0001, which covered roughly 99% of repertoires. A TCS score was defined as the ratio between F50 (clonal expansion) and ExV (chaos), using BLOSUM62-based TCRdist between CDR3 peptides within each V-J. Welch's t-statistics and random forest reduced 500 to 650 V-J features to 13, which were used in a naive Bayes classifier (R e1071). Sample size was not statistically predetermined, and investigators were not blinded to group allocation. The paper reports TCR Vbeta CDR3 sequencing of some 140 peripheral blood samples: under 45 ophthalmopathy, fewer than 80 hyperthyroidism and approximately 17 progressor patients.

The clonotype was recovered from a woman aged 25 to 45 with Graves disease. Donor details come from another sample of the same person, matched by shared clones. The sequence is built from TRBV28 and TRBJ1-4, with TRBD1 identical over 8 junction bases. The sample was peripheral blood mononuclear cells (PBMCs), taken at new diagnosis, from a patient treated with antithyroid drugs. The DNA is TGTGCCAGCACCACAGGGGGTGGTGAAAAACTGTTTTTT. Protein translation: CASTTGGGEKLFF.